These T cell receptor beta chains were read from a single sample in a study of somatic mutations in cytotoxic T cells in rheumatoid arthritis. TCRdb's copy holds only in-frame clones and misses some; the assay was immunoSEQ multiplex PCR. The top ten hold 10% of the sample, which has approximately 15,000 clones, around 70% seen once. The specimen sequenced was CD8+ T cells sorted from blood. These receptors all stem from an adult with rheumatoid arthritis. The CDR3 runs from the conserved cysteine through the conserved F or W. D genes are given only for firm matches. Some rows have no size entry. The others give once, few or many, or a class for an expanded clone.

11	NA	NA	TRBV20-1	TRBJ2-7	TGCAGTGCTAGAGATGGGTACGAGCAGTACTTC	CSARDGYEQYF
16	TRBD1	NA	TRBV28	TRBJ2-6	TGTGCCAGCAGCCAGACAGGGGCCACTGGGGCCAACGTCCTGACTTTC	CASSQTGATGANVLTF
11	NA	NA	TRBV2	TRBJ2-7	TGTGCCAGCAGTTTGGGCAACGAGCAGTACTTC	CASSLGNEQYF
17	TRBD1	NA	TRBV27	TRBJ1-2	TGTGCCAGCAGTTCCCTCCGCCGACAGGGGGCTGACTATGGCTACACCTTC	CASSSLRRQGADYGYTF
17	NA	NA	TRBV7-9	TRBJ1-2	TGTGCCAGCAGCGCACACAACTCCCGGGGCCCTAACTATGGCTACACCTTC	CASSAHNSRGPNYGYTF
13	TRBD2	few	TRBV4-2	TRBJ2-7	TGTGCCAGCAGCCAAACTAGCGGTTACGAGCAGTACTTC	CASSQTSGYEQYF
16	NA	NA	TRBV4-3	TRBJ1-2	TGCGCCAGCAGCCAAGAATTGTCCCCTAGACTCTATGGCTACACCTTC	CASSQELSPRLYGYTF
13	TRBD2	few	TRBV6-5	TRBJ2-1	TGTGCCATCACGAGCGGGGGGGCCAATGAGCAGTTCTTC	CAITSGGANEQFF
16	TRBD2	NA	TRBV15	TRBJ2-4	TGTGCCACCAGCAGAGGCCCGGGACTAGGTTTCAACATTCAGTACTTC	CATSRGPGLGFNIQYF
16	NA	NA	TRBV5-1	TRBJ2-5	TGCGCCAGCAGCTTGGAGGTGGCTCGTAGGGGAGAGACCCAGTACTTC	CASSLEVARRGETQYF
15	TRBD1	NA	TRBV29-1	TRBJ2-7	TGCAGCGTGGCCCGCTCGGGACAGGGACCGTTCGAGCAGTACTTC	CSVARSGQGPFEQYF
15	TRBD1	NA	TRBV7-9	TRBJ2-7	TGTGCCAGCAGCTCCCAAGGACAGGGGACCTACGAGCAGTACTTC	CASSSQGQGTYEQYF
17	TRBD1	NA	TRBV10-1	TRBJ1-1	TGCGCCAGCAGTACCAGGGGGCGTTTGCTTACGAACACTGAAGCTTTCTTT	CASSTRGRLLTNTEAFF
13	NA	once	TRBV5-6	TRBJ2-1	TGTGCCAGCAGCGAGGGACATCCGAATGAGCAGTTCTTC	CASSEGHPNEQFF
19	NA	NA	TRBV27	TRBJ2-5	TGTGCCAGCAGTTTCCATATCCGCAGCCCGGGACACGGAAGGGAGACCCAGTACTTC	CASSFHIRSPGHGRETQYF
14	NA	NA	TRBV7-2	TRBJ2-1	TGTGCCAGCAGCTCAGGGGGGGTATACAATGAGCAGTTCTTC	CASSSGGVYNEQFF
16	NA	NA	TRBV11-2	TRBJ2-5	TGTGCCAGCAGCTTAGATTTACTGGGGGCGGCGGGGACCCAGTACTTC	CASSLDLLGAAGTQYF
17	NA	NA	TRBV7-9	TRBJ1-4	TGTGCCAGCACCTTTAAAGGGTTGAAGGGTCTGGAGGAAAAACTGTTTTTT	CASTFKGLKGLEEKLFF
16	TRBD2	once	TRBV15	TRBJ2-5	TGTGCCACCAGCAGAGAAAGCGGGGGGTTACAAGAGACCCAGTACTTC	CATSRESGGLQETQYF
16	TRBD2	NA	TRBV9	TRBJ2-7	TGTGCCAGCAGCGTAGATAGCGGGCTAGTCCCCTACGAGCAGTACTTC	CASSVDSGLVPYEQYF
15	NA	few	TRBV7-9	TRBJ2-2	TGTGCCAGCAGCTTAGAAGGGGCGGGCACCGGGGAGCTGTTTTTT	CASSLEGAGTGELFF
13	NA	NA	TRBV19	TRBJ2-7	TGTGCCAGTAGTATTAGTCCGGCGTCCGAGCAGTACTTC	CASSISPASEQYF
16	NA	NA	TRBV30	TRBJ2-7	TGTGCCTGGAGTGTACCCTGGGCCGGAACCTCCTACGAGCAGTACTTC	CAWSVPWAGTSYEQYF
14	NA	NA	TRBV27	TRBJ1-5	TGTGCCAGCAGCCCCTCGACAGTTAATCAGCCCCAGCATTTT	CASSPSTVNQPQHF
13	NA	NA	TRBV7-9	TRBJ2-5	TGTGCCAGCGTCCAAACTAGCCGAGAGACCCAGTACTTC	CASVQTSRETQYF
14	NA	NA	TRBV28	TRBJ2-2	TGTGCCAGCAGTTTGACGATTAGCACCGGGGAGCTGTTTTTT	CASSLTISTGELFF
14	NA	NA	TRBV7-2	TRBJ2-7	TGTGCCAGCAGTTCCGGGACTTCAACCTACGAGCAGTACTTC	CASSSGTSTYEQYF
14	TRBD1	NA	TRBV5-4	TRBJ2-5	TGTGCCAGCAGTTCTAGGGGGCTGGCAGAGACCCAGTACTTC	CASSSRGLAETQYF
15	TRBD2	NA	TRBV5-4	TRBJ2-1	TGTGCCAGCAGTCTTAGCGGGGGGGCCTCGGCTCAGTTTTTCTTC	CASSLSGGASAQFFF
14	NA	NA	TRBV13	TRBJ2-7	TGTGCCAGCAGCTTATTCGGGGTCTCCTACGAGCAGTACTTC	CASSLFGVSYEQYF
16	NA	NA	TRBV7-9	TRBJ2-3	TGTGCCAGCAGCTTATGGTACTCTATGGGCCCAGATACGCAGTATTTT	CASSLWYSMGPDTQYF
15	TRBD2	once	TRBV15	TRBJ2-7	TGTGCCACCAGCAGTGTAGCGGGGGGACTCTACGAGCAGTACTTC	CATSSVAGGLYEQYF
18	NA	once	TRBV4-2	TRBJ2-2	TGTGCCAGCAGCCACACACAAGAAGGATCCAGGGGTTTAAGGGAGCTGTTTTTT	CASSHTQEGSRGLRELFF
14	NA	NA	TRBV11-2	TRBJ1-1	TGTGCCAGCAGAGATGTTCCCCGCGGCACTGAAGCTTTCTTT	CASRDVPRGTEAFF
13	NA	NA	TRBV6-1	TRBJ2-7	TGTGCCAGCGCGGGTTTTAGCTCCTACGAGCAGTACTTC	CASAGFSSYEQYF
15	NA	NA	TRBV6-6	TRBJ1-4	TGTGCCAGCAATCCCCTCACAGGTTGGAATGAAAAACTGTTTTTT	CASNPLTGWNEKLFF
14	NA	few	TRBV28	TRBJ1-2	TGTGCCAGCAGTTTGGGCAGGGTTCTTAAGGGCTACACCTTC	CASSLGRVLKGYTF
13	TRBD1	NA	TRBV5-4	TRBJ2-1	TGTGCCAGCAGCTTTGAGGGGGCCGGGGAGCAGTTCTTC	CASSFEGAGEQFF
13	NA	NA	TRBV5-6	TRBJ1-5	TGTGCCAGCAGCTTGGGCGATAATCAGCCCCAGCATTTT	CASSLGDNQPQHF
15	NA	NA	TRBV4-2	TRBJ1-4	TGTGCCAGCAGCCAAGATTGGGGAAGAGGAGAAAAACTGTTTTTT	CASSQDWGRGEKLFF